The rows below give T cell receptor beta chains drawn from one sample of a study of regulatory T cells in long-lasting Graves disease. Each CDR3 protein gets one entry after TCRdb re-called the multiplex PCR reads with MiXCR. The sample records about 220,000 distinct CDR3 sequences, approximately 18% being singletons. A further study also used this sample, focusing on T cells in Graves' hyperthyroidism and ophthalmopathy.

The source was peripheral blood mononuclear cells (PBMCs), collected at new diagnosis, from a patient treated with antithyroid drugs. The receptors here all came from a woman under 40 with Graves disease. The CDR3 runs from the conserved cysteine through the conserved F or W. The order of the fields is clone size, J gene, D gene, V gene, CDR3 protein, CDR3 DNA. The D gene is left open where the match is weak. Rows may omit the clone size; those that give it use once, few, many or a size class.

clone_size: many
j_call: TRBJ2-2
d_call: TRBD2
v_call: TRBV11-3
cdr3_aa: CASSFVAGLAGTGELFF
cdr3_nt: TGTGCCAGCAGCTTTGTTGCGGGACTAGCGGGCACCGGGGAGCTGTTTTTT

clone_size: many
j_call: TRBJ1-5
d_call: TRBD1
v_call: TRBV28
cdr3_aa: CASRTRQGAGNQPQHF
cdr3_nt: TGTGCCAGCAGAACTCGACAGGGGGCGGGCAATCAGCCCCAGCATTTT

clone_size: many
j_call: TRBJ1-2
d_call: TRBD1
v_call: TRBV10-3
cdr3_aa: CAISESPYNRGGGYGYTF
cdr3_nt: TGTGCCATCAGTGAGTCCCCTTACAACAGGGGAGGAGGCTATGGCTACACCTTC

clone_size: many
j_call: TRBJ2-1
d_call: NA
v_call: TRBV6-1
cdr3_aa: CASSEAPGLVNEQFF
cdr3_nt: TGTGCCAGCAGTGAAGCGCCGGGACTGGTCAATGAGCAGTTCTTC

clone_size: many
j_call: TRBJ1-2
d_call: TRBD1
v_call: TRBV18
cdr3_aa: CASSLGQRYGYTF
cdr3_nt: TGTGCCAGCTCCCTGGGACAGCGCTATGGCTACACCTTC

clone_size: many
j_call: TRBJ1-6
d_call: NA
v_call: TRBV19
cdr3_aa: CASNPGDYNSPLHF
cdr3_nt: TGTGCCAGTAATCCAGGGGATTATAATTCACCCCTCCACTTT

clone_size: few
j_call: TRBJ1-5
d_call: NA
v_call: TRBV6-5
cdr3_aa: CASSSSGQGNQPQHF
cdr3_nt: NA

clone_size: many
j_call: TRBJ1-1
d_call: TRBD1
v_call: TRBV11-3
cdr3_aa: CASSLPGGYTEAFF
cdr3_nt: TGTGCCAGCAGCTTACCAGGGGGTTACACTGAAGCTTTCTTT

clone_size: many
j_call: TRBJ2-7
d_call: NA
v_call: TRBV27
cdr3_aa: CASSLRRPPQLADIYEQYF
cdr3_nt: TGTGCCAGCAGTTTACGTAGACCTCCTCAACTAGCTGACATCTACGAGCAGTACTTC

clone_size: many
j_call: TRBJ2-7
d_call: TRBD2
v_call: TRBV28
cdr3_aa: CASRPTSGGSYEQYF
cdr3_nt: TGTGCCAGCAGACCGACTAGCGGGGGCTCCTACGAGCAGTACTTC

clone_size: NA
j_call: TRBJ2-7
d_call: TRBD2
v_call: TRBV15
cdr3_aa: CATSTSREPSYEQYF
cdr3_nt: TGTGCCACCAGCACCTCGCGGGAGCCGTCCTACGAGCAGTACTTC

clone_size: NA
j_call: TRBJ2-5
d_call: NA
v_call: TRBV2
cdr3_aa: CASSRRTAAETQYF
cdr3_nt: TGTGCCAGCAGTCGGCGAACCGCGGCAGAGACCCAGTACTTC

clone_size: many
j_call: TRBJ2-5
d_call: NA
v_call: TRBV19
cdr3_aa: CASTQSGGITETQYF
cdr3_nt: TGTGCCAGTACTCAGTCGGGCGGGATAACGGAGACCCAGTACTTC

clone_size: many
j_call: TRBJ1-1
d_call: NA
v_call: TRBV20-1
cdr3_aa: CSARDTADILNTEAFF
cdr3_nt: TGCAGTGCTAGAGATACGGCCGACATCTTGAACACTGAAGCTTTCTTT

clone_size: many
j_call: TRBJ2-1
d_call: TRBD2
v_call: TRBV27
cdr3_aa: CASKSGTSSGEQFF
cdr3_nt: TGTGCCAGCAAATCCGGGACTAGCAGTGGGGAGCAGTTCTTC

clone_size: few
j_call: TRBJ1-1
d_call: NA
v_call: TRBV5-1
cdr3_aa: CASRVSPRDTEAFF
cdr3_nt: TGCGCCAGCAGAGTAAGCCCTAGGGACACTGAAGCTTTCTTT

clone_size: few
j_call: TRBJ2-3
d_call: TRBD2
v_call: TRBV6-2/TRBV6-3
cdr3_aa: CASSYGTSGALPSTDTQYF
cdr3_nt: TGTGCCAGCAGTTACGGGACTAGCGGGGCGCTCCCTAGCACAGATACGCAGTATTTT

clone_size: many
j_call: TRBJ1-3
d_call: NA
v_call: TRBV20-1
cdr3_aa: CSARGGDTYSGNTIYF
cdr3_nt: TGCAGTGCTCGGGGGGGGGACACCTACTCTGGAAACACCATATATTTT

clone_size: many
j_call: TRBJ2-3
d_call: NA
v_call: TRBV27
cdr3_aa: CASSLGAGQGDTQYF
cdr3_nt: TGTGCCAGCAGTTTAGGGGCAGGGCAGGGAGATACGCAGTATTTT

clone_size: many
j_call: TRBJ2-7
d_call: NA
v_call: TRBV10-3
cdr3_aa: CAISESMAGEWQYF
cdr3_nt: TGTGCCATCAGTGAGTCGATGGCAGGGGAGTGGCAGTACTTC

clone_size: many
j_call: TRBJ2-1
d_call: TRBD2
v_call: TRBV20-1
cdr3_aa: CSAIRTSDNEQFF
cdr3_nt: TGCAGTGCTATAAGGACTAGCGACAATGAGCAGTTCTTC

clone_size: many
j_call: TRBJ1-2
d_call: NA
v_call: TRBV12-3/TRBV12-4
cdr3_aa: CASITGYRYTF
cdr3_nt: TGTGCCAGCATTACAGGGTACCGCTACACCTTC

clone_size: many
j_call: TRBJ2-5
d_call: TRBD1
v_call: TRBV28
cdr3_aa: CASSFYRGRFETQYF
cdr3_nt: TGTGCCAGCAGTTTTTACAGGGGGCGTTTCGAGACCCAGTACTTC

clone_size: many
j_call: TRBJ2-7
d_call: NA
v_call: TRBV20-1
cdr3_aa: CSARTRLGSYEQYF
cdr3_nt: TGCAGTGCTAGAACCAGGCTCGGATCCTACGAGCAGTACTTC

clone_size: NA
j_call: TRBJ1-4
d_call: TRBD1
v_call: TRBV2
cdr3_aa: CASRDRLPGEKLFF
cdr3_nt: TGTGCCAGCAGGGACAGGCTACCGGGGGAAAAACTGTTTTTT

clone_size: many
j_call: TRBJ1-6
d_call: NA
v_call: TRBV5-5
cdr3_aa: CASSRLGGVLSPLHF
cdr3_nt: TGTGCCAGCAGCCGTTTGGGGGGGGTGCTTTCACCCCTCCACTTT

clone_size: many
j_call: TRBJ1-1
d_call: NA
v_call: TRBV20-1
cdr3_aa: CSARDVGTEAFF
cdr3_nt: TGCAGTGCTAGGGATGTGGGCACTGAAGCTTTCTTT

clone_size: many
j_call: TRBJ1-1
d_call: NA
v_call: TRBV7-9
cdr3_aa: CASSSGSATEAFF
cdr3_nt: TGTGCCAGCAGCTCCGGGTCAGCGACTGAAGCTTTCTTT

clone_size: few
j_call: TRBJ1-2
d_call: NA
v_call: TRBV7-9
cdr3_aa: CASSLGASRDGYTF
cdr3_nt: TGTGCCAGCAGCTTAGGGGCATCCAGAGATGGCTACACCTTC

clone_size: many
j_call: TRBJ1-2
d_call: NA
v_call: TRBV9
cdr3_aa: CASSAFSGTYGYTF
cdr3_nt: TGTGCCAGCAGCGCTTTCTCTGGTACCTATGGCTACACCTTC

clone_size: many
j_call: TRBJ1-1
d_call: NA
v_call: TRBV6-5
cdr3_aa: CASSYSRGRGTEAFF
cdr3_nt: TGTGCCAGCAGTTACTCGCGGGGGAGGGGGACTGAAGCTTTCTTT

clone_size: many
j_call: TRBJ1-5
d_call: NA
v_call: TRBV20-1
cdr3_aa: CSARRSGQPQHF
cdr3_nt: TGCAGTGCTAGACGGAGCGGTCAGCCCCAGCATTTT

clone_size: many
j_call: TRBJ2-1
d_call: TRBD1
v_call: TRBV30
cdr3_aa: CAWDRDSYNEQFF
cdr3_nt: TGTGCCTGGGACAGGGATTCCTACAATGAGCAGTTCTTC